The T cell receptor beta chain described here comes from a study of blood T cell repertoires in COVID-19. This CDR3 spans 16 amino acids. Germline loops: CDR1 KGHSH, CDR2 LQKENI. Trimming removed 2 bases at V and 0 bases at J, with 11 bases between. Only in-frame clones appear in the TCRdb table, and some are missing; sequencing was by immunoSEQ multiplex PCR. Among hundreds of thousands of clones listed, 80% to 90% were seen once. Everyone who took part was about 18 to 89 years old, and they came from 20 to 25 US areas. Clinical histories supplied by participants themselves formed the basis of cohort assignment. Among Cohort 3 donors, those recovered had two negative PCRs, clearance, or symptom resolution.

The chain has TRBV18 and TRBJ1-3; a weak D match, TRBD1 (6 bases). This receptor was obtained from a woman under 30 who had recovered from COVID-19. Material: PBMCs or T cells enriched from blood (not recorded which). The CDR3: CASSPLRDISGNTIYF. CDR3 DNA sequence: TGTGCCAGCTCACCATTGAGGGACATCTCTGGAAACACCATATATTTT. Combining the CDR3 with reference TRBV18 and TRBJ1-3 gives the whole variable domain NAGVMQNPRHLVRRRGQEARLRCSPMKGHSHVYWYRQLPEEGLKFMVYLQKENIIDESGMPKERFSAEFPKEGPSILRIQQVVRGDSAAYFCASSPLRDISGNTIYFGEGSWLTVV.